Following are 14 T cell receptor beta chains from one sample sequenced in a study of OX40 agonist ivuxolimab in advanced cancers. The method was immunoSEQ multiplex PCR; TCRdb's version includes in-frame clones alone and lacks a portion of them. This table has 45,000 to 60,000 clones, 70% to 90% appearing once. The sample was CD4+ or CD8+ T cells sorted from blood, taken in a trial of the OX40 agonist ivuxolimab. These receptors came from an adult with an advanced solid tumor such as melanoma, head and neck, liver or kidney cancer.

The chain links TRBV10-3 to TRBJ2-1; 10 nucleotides agree with TRBD1. The CDR3 extends over 15 amino acids. From germline, CDR1 is ENHRY and CDR2 SYGVKD. V was clipped by 8 bases and J by 0 bases; unmatched bases: 4. CDR3 coding DNA: TGTGCCATCGGAGGACAGGGGGGCTCCTACAATGAGCAGTTCTTC. It codes for CAIGGQGGSYNEQFF.

CDR3 region: CASSTGQGTNTIYF. CDR3 DNA sequence: TGTGCCAGCAGCACGGGACAGGGTACTAACACCATATATTTT. The rearrangement uses TRBV5-4 and TRBJ1-3, with 9 bases matching TRBD1. V was pared by 4 bases and J by 7 bases, with 6 bases of the junction left unmatched. The germline CDR1 and CDR2 sequences are SGHNT and YYREEE (reference sequence). The length of the CDR3 is 14 residues.

The V and J genes are TRBV7-3 and TRBJ1-4, with D tentatively TRBD1 (5 bases). Trimming left V 5 bases short and J 4 bases short, with 23 bases between. The CDR3 covers 18 residues. Germline V gene sequence: CDR1 SGHTA, CDR2 FQGTGA. CDR3 amino acids: CASSTTPAGVMGNEKLFF. CDR3 DNA: TGTGCCAGCAGCACCACCCCGGCGGGGGTGATGGGTAATGAAAAACTGTTTTTT.

The chain recombines TRBV6-1 with TRBJ1-5, with D unresolved. V was clipped by 2 bases and J by 2 bases, with 4 bases between them. CDR1 MNHNS and CDR2 SASEGT come from the germline V gene. The CDR3 is 13 amino acids. For the CDR3, the DNA is TGTGCCAGCAGTGAATCGGGCAATCAGCCCCAGCATTTT. As protein: CASSESGNQPQHF.

This chain uses TRBV7-9 with TRBJ2-3; TRBD2 might be the D (6 bases). This CDR3 comprises 16 residues. CDR1 and CDR2 (germline): SEHNR, FQNEAQ (reference sequence). Trimming cost V 2 bases and J 6 bases, with 18 bases left between them. CDR3 nucleotide sequence: TGTGCCAGCAGCTTAAGGCGGGATGCCGGAGTGGATACGCAGTATTTT. This translates into CASSLRRDAGVDTQYF.

The chain has TRBV7-9 and TRBJ2-3; D call uncertain. V lost 6 bases to trimming and J lost 3 bases, with 13 bases between them. The CDR3 is made up of 14 amino acids. Looked up from germline, CDR1 is SEHNR and CDR2 is FQNEAQ (reference sequence). The CDR3 loop reads CASRPPFPTDTQYF. Written as DNA, the CDR3 is TGTGCCAGCAGACCCCCTTTCCCAACAGATACGCAGTATTTT.

The genes are TRBV11-1 and TRBJ2-1; the D call may be TRBD1 or TRBD2 (5 bases each). The germline V gene encodes CDR1 SGHAT and CDR2 FQDESV (reference sequence). The CDR3 spans 13 residues. V was clipped by 1 base and J by 13 bases, with 14 bases between them. In DNA form, the CDR3 reads TGTGCCAGCAGCTTAGGACCAGGGACGAGCCAGTTCTTC. Its translation: CASSLGPGTSQFF.

The chain recombines TRBV5-8 with TRBJ1-2, with D hard to call. CDR1 is SGHTS, CDR2 YDEGEE, per germline. The V gene lost 0 bases and the J gene lost 3 bases, with 6 bases spanning the gap. The CDR3 runs 13 residues. For the CDR3, the DNA is TGTGCCAGCAGCTTGGCACGGTACTATGGCTACACCTTC. Its protein product is CASSLARYYGYTF.

In its sample, this clone was seen a few times. V is TRBV5-1 and J is TRBJ1-2; 9 nucleotides align to TRBD1. Germline lookup yields CDR1 SGHRS and CDR2 YFSETQ. V was clipped by 0 bases and J by 7 bases; unmatched bases: 7. The CDR3 covers 15 residues. The CDR3 DNA reads TGCGCCAGCAGCTTGGCCGAACAGGGGGCGCGTGGCTACACCTTC. Amino acids: CASSLAEQGARGYTF.

The genes are TRBV29-1 and TRBJ2-7; D unclear. Trimming shortened V by 5 bases and J by 1 base, and 18 bases separated the two germline ends. CDR1 and CDR2 from the germline V gene are SQVTM and ANQGSEA. CDR3 length equals 15 residues. DNA of the CDR3: TGCAGCGTTTTAAGCCGGAAAGCTAGGTCCTACGAGCAGTACTTC. It encodes CSVLSRKARSYEQYF.

Turning to this clone: Just one base apart from a much larger clone, this may be a read error. This chain uses TRBV5-8 with TRBJ1-3, with D maybe TRBD1 (5 bases). The CDR3 length is 16 residues. Germline CDR1 reads SGHTS; CDR2 reads YDEGEE. The CDR3 sequence: CASGLGLGNSGNTIYF. CDR3 DNA: TGTGCCAGCGGCTTGGGACTAGGGAATTCCGGAAACACCATATATTTT. Filled out from reference TRBV5-8 and TRBJ1-3, the complete variable domain reads EAGVTQSPTHLIKTRGQQATLRCSPISGHTSVYWYQQALGLGLQFLLWYDEGEERNRGNFPPRFSGRQFPNYSSELNVNALELEDSALYLCASGLGLGNSGNTIYFGEGSWLTVV.

The chain is built from TRBV7-2 and TRBJ2-7, with D hard to call. Germline V gene sequence: CDR1 SGHTA, CDR2 FQGNSA. V lost 1 base, J lost 4 bases, and 8 bases lay in between. This CDR3 is built from 13 residues. The CDR3 nucleotides are TGTGCCAGCAGCTTAGGCGCGAGGTACGAGCAGTACTTC. Protein product: CASSLGARYEQYF.

J is TRBJ2-1 and V is TRBV19; TRBD1 is a possible D gene (6 bases). Germline V CDR1 and CDR2: LNHDA, SQIVND (reference sequence). This CDR3 is 14 amino acids long. The V end was cut by 4 bases, the J end by 2 bases, with 9 bases between. CDR3 DNA sequence: TGTGCCAGTAGTAGACAGGAGACCTACAATGAGCAGTTCTTC. Residues: CASSRQETYNEQFF. Combining the CDR3 with reference TRBV19 and TRBJ2-1 gives the whole variable domain DGGITQSPKYLFRKEGQNVTLSCEQNLNHDAMYWYRQDPGQGLRLIYYSQIVNDFQKGDIAEGYSVSREKKESFPLTVTSAQKNPTAFYLCASSRQETYNEQFFGPGTRLTVL.

V is TRBV7-2 and J is TRBJ2-1; 8 nucleotides match TRBD2. V dropped 2 bases and J dropped 8; count of bases not matched to a gene: 5. There are 14 residues in the CDR3. CDR1 and CDR2 from the germline V gene are SGHTA and FQGNSA. The CDR3 spells CASSLRREAHEQFF. The CDR3 DNA follows: TGTGCCAGCAGCTTACGGCGGGAGGCCCATGAGCAGTTCTTC.